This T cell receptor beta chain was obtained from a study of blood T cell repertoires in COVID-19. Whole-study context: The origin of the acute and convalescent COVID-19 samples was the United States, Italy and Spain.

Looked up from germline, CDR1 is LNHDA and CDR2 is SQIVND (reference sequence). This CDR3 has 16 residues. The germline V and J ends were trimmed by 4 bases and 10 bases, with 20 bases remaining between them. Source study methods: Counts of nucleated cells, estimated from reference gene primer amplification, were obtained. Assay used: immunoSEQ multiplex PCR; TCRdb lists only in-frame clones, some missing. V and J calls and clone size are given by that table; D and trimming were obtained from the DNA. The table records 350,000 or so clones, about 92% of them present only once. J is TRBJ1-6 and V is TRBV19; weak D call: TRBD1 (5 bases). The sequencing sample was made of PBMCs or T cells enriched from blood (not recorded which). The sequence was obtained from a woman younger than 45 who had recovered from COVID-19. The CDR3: CASSRGTGTSRSPLHF. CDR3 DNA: TGTGCCAGTAGTAGAGGGACTGGGACTTCGAGGTCACCCCTCCACTTT.